Listed below are T cell receptor beta chains from one sample, sequenced in a study of shared clonotypes between healthy human individuals. The table came from immunoSEQ multiplex PCR; TCRdb's copy has only in-frame clones and leaves some out. The table records 2 million or so clones, roughly 94% of them present only once. The sequencing sample was made of naive CD4+ T cells sorted from blood. These receptors were obtained from a young man in good health. CDR3s include the opening cysteine and the closing phenylalanine or tryptophan. The D gene is left open where the match is weak. Clone size appears in some rows only: once, few, many, or a class for an expanded clone.

V gene	D gene	J gene	clone size	CDR3 protein	CDR3 DNA
TRBV28	TRBD1	TRBJ1-3	-	CASSRGQGSSGNTIYF	TGTGCCAGCAGTCGTGGACAGGGCAGCTCTGGAAACACCATATATTTT
TRBV20-1	-	TRBJ2-5	-	CSARDPPGQYF	TGCAGTGCTAGAGACCCCCCAGGCCAGTACTTC
TRBV18	TRBD1	TRBJ2-5	-	CASSPLSGQATQETQYF	TGTGCCAGCTCACCCCTTTCGGGACAGGCTACTCAAGAGACCCAGTACTTC
TRBV6-6	-	TRBJ2-2	once	CASSYSIANTGELFF	TGTGCCAGCAGTTACTCGATCGCGAACACCGGGGAGCTGTTTTTT
TRBV6-5	-	TRBJ1-2	-	CASRPSGGQYGYTF	TGTGCCAGCAGACCATCGGGGGGGCAATATGGCTACACCTTC
TRBV6-5	TRBD2	TRBJ2-7	-	CASSYSGGSYEQYF	TGTGCCAGCAGCTATAGCGGGGGCTCCTACGAGCAGTACTTC
TRBV6-4	TRBD1	TRBJ1-1	-	CASPNSRDRTMNTEAFF	TGTGCCAGCCCCAACTCCCGGGACAGAACTATGAACACTGAAGCTTTCTTT
TRBV5-1	TRBD2	TRBJ2-5	-	CASSPNPGLGGVETQYF	TGCGCCAGCAGCCCTAACCCGGGACTAGGAGGGGTGGAGACCCAGTACTTC
TRBV27	-	TRBJ2-3	once	CASSGGAQVADTQYF	TGTGCCAGCAGTGGGGGAGCGCAAGTGGCAGATACGCAGTATTTT
TRBV29-1	TRBD1	TRBJ2-7	-	CSVRQGGDYGQYF	TGCAGCGTCAGACAGGGGGGAGATTACGGGCAGTACTTC
TRBV4-1	TRBD2	TRBJ2-2	-	CASSPLGASGGTGELFF	TGCGCCAGCAGCCCCCTGGGGGCTAGCGGGGGCACCGGGGAGCTGTTTTTT
TRBV6-1	-	TRBJ1-4	-	CASSGAGLGEKLFF	TGTGCCAGCAGTGGGGCGGGATTGGGTGAAAAACTGTTTTTT
TRBV7-2	-	TRBJ2-7	-	CASTGQNHYEQYF	TGTGCCAGCACCGGGCAGAACCATTACGAGCAGTACTTC